The next 30 T cell receptor beta chains were all read from a single sample in a study of cytomegalovirus exposure and HLA in healthy donors. The PCR had 60 Vbeta and 13 Jbeta primers. Measured with immunoSEQ multiplex PCR; TCRdb has only the in-frame clones, and not every one. Its table lists about 72,000 clones. Sequenced material: PBMCs. Receptors originate from a man aged 40-49 years in good health and CMV-seronegative.

The chain couples TRBV6-1 to TRBJ1-5; tentative D call: TRBD1 (6 bases). The CDR3 sequence is 15 residues long. Germline V CDR1 and CDR2: MNHNS, SASEGT. V gave up 4 bases and J gave up 3 bases, with 13 bases separating them. The CDR3 bases are TGTGCCAGCAGTGGAAGCAGGACAGTCAATCAGCCCCAGCATTTT. This gives the protein CASSGSRTVNQPQHF.

The V and J genes are TRBV15 and TRBJ2-7; 9 bases agree with TRBD1. The germline CDR1 and CDR2 sequences are LNHNV and YYDKDF (reference sequence). V shed 5 bases and J 6 bases; nucleotides not matched to a gene: 5. The CDR3 length is 13 residues. CDR3 in DNA: TGTGCCACCAGCGCCGGACAGGGGCTCGAGCAGTACTTC. As protein: CATSAGQGLEQYF. Looking up the rest from reference TRBV15 and TRBJ2-7 gives the full variable domain: DAMVIQNPRYQVTQFGKPVTLSCSQTLNHNVMYWYQQKSSQAPKLLFHYYDKDFNNEADTPDNFQSRRPNTSFCFLDIRSPGLGDTAMYLCATSAGQGLEQYFGPGTRLTVT.

The chain joins TRBV4-1 to TRBJ1-5; 8 bases line up with TRBD1. This CDR3 spans 16 amino acids. Per germline, CDR1 MGHRA and CDR2 YSYEKL. J lost 6 bases, V lost 3 bases, and 10 bases had no gene match. The CDR3 region is CASSHVTGGIFQPQHF. CDR3 bases: TGCGCCAGCAGCCACGTAACAGGGGGAATTTTTCAGCCCCAGCATTTT.

The rearrangement links TRBV7-9 to TRBJ1-1; D might be TRBD1 (6 bases). Germline V gene sequence: CDR1 SEHNR, CDR2 FQNEAQ (reference sequence). V lost 1 base and J lost 10, with 13 bases in between. CDR3 length: 13 amino acids. The CDR3 DNA follows: TGTGCCAGCAGCTTAGTGTTGGGACAACTAGCTTTCTTT. Protein: CASSLVLGQLAFF.

About this clone itself: One end of the junction does not line up with germline, which may come from a read error. The chain carries TRBV7-8 and TRBJ2-7, with D perhaps matching TRBD1 (6 bases). CDR3 size: 13 residues. Germline V gives CDR1 SGHVS, CDR2 FQNEAQ. In nucleotides, the CDR3 is TGTGCCAGCAGCTTAGCTCTTCCTCAGGGGCCGAACTTC. This gives the protein CASSLALPQGPNF.

The rearrangement links TRBV4-2 to TRBJ2-7, with 11 bases that match TRBD2. V lost 0 bases, J lost 2 bases, and 9 bases stayed unmatched. The length of the CDR3 is 18 residues. Germline V gene lookup returns CDR1 LGHNA and CDR2 YNFKEQ. DNA of the CDR3: TGTGCCAGCAGCCAAGATCATCTAGCGGGGGGTCAGGCCTACGAGCAGTACTTC. Amino acids: CASSQDHLAGGQAYEQYF.

V and J are TRBV28 and TRBJ2-7; 8 positions match TRBD1. Germline V CDR1 and CDR2: MDHEN, SYDVKM. The V and J ends lost 7 bases and 2 bases, in that order; junction bases with no gene match: 7. This CDR3 is built from 14 residues. The CDR3 DNA reads as TGTGCCAGCATTAACAGGGGGATACCCTACGAGCAGTACTTC. Translation gives CASINRGIPYEQYF.

This chain connects TRBV6-1 to TRBJ2-5; D possibly corresponds to TRBD1 (6 bases). CDR1 is MNHNS, CDR2 SASEGT, per germline. CDR3 length: 14 amino acids. The ends were cut back, 11 bases at V and 5 bases at J, with 21 bases in the middle. The CDR3 here is CASTPRDQGETQYF. The CDR3 bases are TGTGCCTCTACCCCCCGGGACCAGGGGGAGACCCAGTACTTC.

The chain is built from TRBV30 and TRBJ2-2; 10 bases align to TRBD2. The CDR3 loop spans 17 amino acids. Germline-derived CDR1 and CDR2 are GTSNPN and SVGIG (reference sequence). V lost 2 bases and J lost 6; bases outside the gene matches: 12. The CDR3 loop is CAWSPPHRTSGSGELFF. For the CDR3, the DNA is TGTGCCTGGAGTCCGCCCCACCGGACTAGCGGATCCGGGGAGCTGTTTTTT. Full variable domain (outside the CDR3, taken from reference TRBV30 and TRBJ2-2): SQTIHQWPATLVQPVGSPLSLECTVEGTSNPNLYWYRQAAGRGLQLLFYSVGIGQISSEVPQNLSASRPQDRQFILSSKKLLLSDSGFYLCAWSPPHRTSGSGELFFGEGSRLTVL.

The chain combines TRBV30 with TRBJ1-4, with TRBD1 identical over 9 bases. V was pared by 0 bases and J by 7 bases, with 9 bases of the junction left unmatched. Germline CDR1 and CDR2: GTSNPN and SVGIG (reference sequence). The CDR3 contains 16 residues. The CDR3 DNA follows: TGTGCCTGGAGTGTACTGCAGGGACAGGGAACTGAAAAACTGTTTTTT. The encoded protein is CAWSVLQGQGTEKLFF.

The chain combines TRBV6-5 with TRBJ2-7, with D tentatively TRBD1 (6 bases). The CDR3 sequence is 13 residues long. CDR1 is MNHEY, CDR2 SVGAGI, per germline. V shed 4 bases and J shed 4 bases, with 11 bases lying between them. CDR3 protein: CASSLDSGYEQYF. CDR3 DNA: TGTGCCAGCAGTTTGGACAGCGGATACGAGCAGTACTTC.

This chain uses TRBV4-1 with TRBJ1-5, with 7 bases lining up with TRBD1. V shed 0 bases and J 6 bases; nucleotides not matched to a gene: 8. Germline CDR1 is MGHRA and CDR2 is YSYEKL. The length of the CDR3 is 16 residues. The CDR3 DNA reads as TGCGCCAGCAGCCAAGATTCGGGGACAGCGGGTCAGCCCCAGCATTTT. Amino acid sequence: CASSQDSGTAGQPQHF.

Notes on this clone: Within the sample, other DNA sequences also encode this same CDR3. The chain combines TRBV2 with TRBJ1-6, with TRBD1 matching 11 bases. CDR3 length: 14 residues. CDR1 and CDR2 from the germline V gene are SNHLY and FYNNEI. The trim removed 4 bases at V and 10 bases at J, leaving 3 bases unmatched. The CDR3 reads CASSGTGGRSPLHF. CDR3 sequence (DNA): TGTGCCAGCAGTGGGACAGGGGGCCGGTCACCCCTCCACTTT.

The chain carries TRBV7-2 and TRBJ2-3, with D maybe TRBD2 (6 bases). The CDR3 sequence is 17 residues long. The V gene lost 1 base and the J gene lost 6 bases, with 20 bases spanning the gap. The germline V gene has CDR1 SGHTA and CDR2 FQGNSA. This CDR3 reads CASSLVVGDSIVDTQYF. The CDR3 coding sequence is TGTGCCAGCAGCTTAGTAGTCGGGGACTCTATTGTGGATACGCAGTATTTT. The full variable domain, rest sourced from reference TRBV7-2 and TRBJ2-3, is GAGVSQSPSNKVTEKGKDVELRCDPISGHTALYWYRQSLGQGLEFLIYFQGNSAPDKSGLPSDRFSAERTGGSVSTLTIQRTQQEDSAVYLCASSLVVGDSIVDTQYFGPGTRLTVL.

In DNA, the CDR3 is TGTGCCAGTAGTATTTCGGAGAATAGCAATCAGCCCCAGCATTTT. It yields the protein CASSISENSNQPQHF. The chain combines TRBV19 with TRBJ1-5; D gene ambiguous. Germline values: CDR1 LNHDA, CDR2 SQIVND (reference sequence). The CDR3 has 15 amino acids. Trimming took 3 bases from V and 0 from J, leaving 9 bases between them.

This sequence joins TRBV2 and TRBJ2-7, with D maybe TRBD1 (6 bases). The V gene lost 4 bases and the J gene lost 2 bases, with 9 bases spanning the gap. This CDR3 spans 13 amino acids. CDR1 and CDR2 (germline): SNHLY, FYNNEI. CDR3 region: CASSVNRAYEQYF. The CDR3 nucleotides read TGTGCCAGCAGTGTAAACAGGGCCTACGAGCAGTACTTC.

The genes are TRBV2 and TRBJ2-2; D remains unclear. This CDR3 comprises 12 residues. CDR1 is SNHLY, CDR2 FYNNEI, per germline. Trimming took off 4 bases at V and 6 bases at J, with 6 bases between the two ends. This CDR3 reads CASSVWPGELFF. In DNA, the CDR3 is TGTGCCAGCAGTGTATGGCCCGGGGAGCTGTTTTTT.

Written as DNA, the CDR3 is TGCAGCGGAGGATCAACTAATGAAAAACTGTTTTTT. This sequence encodes CSGGSTNEKLFF. V gene TRBV29-1 combines with J gene TRBJ1-4; D is undetermined. This CDR3 comprises 12 residues. Germline V gene sequence: CDR1 SQVTM, CDR2 ANQGSEA. With 7 bases removed from V and 0 bases from J, the gap between germline ends came to 6 bases.

The chain combines TRBV10-3 with TRBJ2-7; the D is unclear. CDR3 size: 13 residues. Germline assignment: CDR1 ENHRY and CDR2 SYGVKD. Trimming stripped 6 bases from V and 5 bases from J, with 14 bases between. The CDR3 DNA reads as TGTGCCATCAGCCTCATAAGCGTGGACGAGCAGTACTTC. Translated, it gives CAISLISVDEQYF.

The chain couples TRBV7-9 to TRBJ1-6, with TRBD1 matching over 9 bases. The CDR3 covers 13 residues. The V and J ends lost 5 bases and 10 bases, in that order; junction bases with no gene match: 3. Germline V gene sequence: CDR1 SEHNR, CDR2 FQNEAQ (reference sequence). CDR3 DNA sequence: TGTGCCAGCAGCACTGACAGGGGGTCACCCCTCCACTTT. Protein sequence: CASSTDRGSPLHF.

The chain uses TRBV5-1 and TRBJ2-5; no clear D gene. Germline values: CDR1 SGHRS, CDR2 YFSETQ. V lost 0 bases, J lost 2 bases, and 8 bases lay in between. The CDR3 runs to 14 residues. CDR3 bases: TGCGCCAGCAGCTTGGCGCAGATACAAGAGACCCAGTACTTC. Translated: CASSLAQIQETQYF.

The V call is TRBV6-5, the J call TRBJ2-7, with 7 positions matching TRBD2. CDR3 length equals 15 residues. V was pared by 5 bases and J by 0 bases, with 7 bases of the junction left unmatched. Per germline, CDR1 MNHEY and CDR2 SVGAGI. This CDR3 reads CASSKKAGTSYEQYF. CDR3 DNA: TGTGCCAGCAGTAAGAAAGCGGGGACCTCCTACGAGCAGTACTTC.

CDR3 bases: TGTGCCAGCAGCCCGCTAGCGGGCGCCTACAATGAGCAGTTCTTC. Its translation is CASSPLAGAYNEQFF. The chain has TRBV5-6 and TRBJ2-1; 8 bases are a match to TRBD2. The germline CDR1 and CDR2 sequences are SGHDT and YYEEEE. The CDR3 extends over 15 amino acids. V lost 4 bases and J lost 2; bases outside the gene matches: 5.

CDR3 sequence: CASSEVGRQPQHF. CDR3 DNA sequence: TGTGCCAGCAGTGAAGTGGGGAGGCAGCCCCAGCATTTT. The V call is TRBV6-1, the J call TRBJ1-5, with D unresolved. CDR1 and CDR2 (germline): MNHNS, SASEGT. The CDR3 is 13 residues long. The V and J ends lost 1 base and 7 bases respectively, with 8 bases between them.

The chain has TRBV19 and TRBJ1-6; 9 positions match TRBD1. Germline V CDR1 and CDR2: LNHDA, SQIVND (reference sequence). The V gene end was trimmed by 5 bases and the J gene end by 4 bases; junction bases not matched to a gene: 6. The CDR3 is 16 amino acids. DNA of the CDR3: TGTGCCAGTAGTCTGGCGGGGACAGGGTATAATTCACCCCTCCACTTT. Its protein is CASSLAGTGYNSPLHF.

This chain connects TRBV19 to TRBJ1-6; no firm D call. The CDR3 totals 15 residues. V lost 7 bases and J lost 0, with 10 bases in between. CDR1 LNHDA and CDR2 SQIVND come from the germline V gene (reference sequence). CDR3 sequence reads: CASTGAHSYNSPLHF. CDR3 bases: TGTGCCAGTACCGGAGCTCACTCCTATAATTCACCCCTCCACTTT.

This chain links TRBV2 with TRBJ2-7, with a possible D match to TRBD1 (5 bases). V was clipped by 10 bases and J by 0 bases, with 16 bases between them. The CDR3 covers 14 residues. Germline V gives CDR1 SNHLY, CDR2 FYNNEI. CDR3 region: CATQGRWSSYEQYF. The CDR3 nucleotides read TGTGCCACCCAGGGCAGGTGGTCCTCCTACGAGCAGTACTTC.

This chain uses TRBV9 with TRBJ1-1, with 8 bases fitting TRBD1. Trimming at V came to 4 bases and at J to 0 bases, leaving 5 bases not matched to a gene. This CDR3 has 15 amino acids. Germline CDR1 and CDR2: SGDLS and YYNGEE. CDR3 coding DNA: TGTGCCAGCAGCACCAACAGGGGGATGAACACTGAAGCTTTCTTT. Translation gives CASSTNRGMNTEAFF.

CDR3 region: CASRLADEQYF. The CDR3 nucleotides read TGCGCCAGCAGGTTAGCCGACGAGCAGTACTTC. The V call is TRBV5-1, the J call TRBJ2-7; D unclear. Germline CDR1 reads SGHRS; CDR2 reads YFSETQ. V was pared by 5 bases and J by 5 bases, with 8 bases between. The CDR3 runs 11 residues.

The chain employs TRBV2 and TRBJ2-7, with D tentatively TRBD2 (6 bases). Deletions cut 6 bases from V and 1 base from J, with 16 bases between. Germline CDR1 and CDR2: SNHLY and FYNNEI. The CDR3 loop spans 15 amino acids. Here the CDR3 DNA reads TGTGCCAGCAGCCCCGGCAGTAGCGGTTCCTACGAGCAGTACTTC. Translating it yields CASSPGSSGSYEQYF. Full variable domain (outside the CDR3, taken from reference TRBV2 and TRBJ2-7): EPEVTQTPSHQVTQMGQEVILRCVPISNHLYFYWYRQILGQKVEFLVSFYNNEISEKSEIFDDQFSVERPDGSNFTLKIRSTKLEDSAMYFCASSPGSSGSYEQYFGPGTRLTVT.